The table lists the clone carrying this T cell receptor beta chain with a few counts. The antigen remains unidentified. The data were taken from a study of T-cell memory formation after mild COVID-19. Study-level findings and limits: That cross-reactive memory joined was suggested by some responding clones appearing in pre-infection memory. Second-wave clones peaking on day 37 lacked confirmed SARS-CoV-2 specificity. The study found balanced CD4/CD8 in clones contracting day 15 to 85 and a CD4+ lean in later expanders.

Each CDR3 protein is one row after TCRdb ran MiXCR on the 5' RACE reads. The table lists over 150,000 distinct CDR3 sequences, less than 20% of them singletons. V was trimmed by 6 bases and J by 0 bases, leaving 17 bases between them. The CDR3 contains 16 residues. The germline CDR1 and CDR2 sequences are MNHNY and SVGAGI (reference sequence). Sequencing was done on a sample of PBMCs or a T cell subset sorted from them (not recorded which). This clonotype was sampled from a man between 18 and 35 years old who had mild COVID-19 (a few samples of this study predate the infection). Cell type and time point are not known. The chain uses TRBV6-6 and TRBJ1-2; D gene unclear. This chain's CDR3 is CASSSDYGSPNYGYTF. DNA of the CDR3: TGTGCCAGCAGCAGCGACTATGGGTCGCCTAACTATGGCTACACCTTC.